These 32 T cell receptor beta chains originate from one sample sequenced in a study of T-cell memory formation after mild COVID-19. Each CDR3 protein gets one entry after TCRdb re-called the 5' RACE reads with MiXCR. The sample includes approximately 340,000 distinct CDR3 sequences, 10% to 15% of them seen just once. The sequenced sample was PBMCs or a T cell subset sorted from them (not recorded which). The source is a young man who had mild COVID-19 (a few samples of this study predate the infection). Cell type and time point are not known.

This chain's CDR3 is CASSLEGGRSTEAFF. The CDR3 coding sequence is TGTGCCAGCAGCTTAGAGGGGGGGCGTAGCACTGAAGCTTTCTTT. This chain connects TRBV7-2 to TRBJ1-1; tentatively, D is TRBD1 (6 bases). Trimming removed 1 base from V and 4 bases from J, with 13 bases in between. Germline V gives CDR1 SGHTA, CDR2 FQGNSA. This CDR3 comprises 15 residues.

This clonotype has a handful of counts. The J gene is TRBJ2-2, the V gene TRBV5-1, with 8 bases aligning to TRBD1. Germline V gives CDR1 SGHRS, CDR2 YFSETQ. The CDR3 is made up of 15 amino acids. V shed 2 bases and J 8 bases; nucleotides not matched to a gene: 8. In DNA, the CDR3 is TGCGCCAGCAGCTTCCGGGACAGGTCAGCGGGGGAGCTGTTTTTT. Its protein product is CASSFRDRSAGELFF.

This clonotype was recorded a few times. The chain has TRBV7-2 and TRBJ1-2; no definite D call. This CDR3 contains 12 residues. Germline V CDR1 and CDR2: SGHTA, FQGNSA. The germline V and J ends were trimmed by 7 bases and 7 bases, with 13 bases remaining between them. CDR3 DNA sequence: TGTGCCAGCACCCGCTTCCTATTTGGCTACACCTTC. Translation: CASTRFLFGYTF.

This clonotype was recorded at least ten times. The rearrangement joins TRBV27 to TRBJ2-7; a possible D gene is TRBD2 (5 bases). The V end was cut by 6 bases, the J end by 5 bases, with 23 bases between. Germline CDR1 and CDR2: MNHEY and SMNVEV (reference sequence). There are 16 residues in the CDR3. The CDR3 here is CASSTTRPPGRDEQYF. The DNA for the CDR3 is TGTGCCAGCAGCACTACTCGACCCCCCGGGCGGGACGAGCAGTACTTC.

There are a few counts of this clonotype. The chain is built from TRBV5-1 and TRBJ2-5; TRBD2 matches 9 bases. J was trimmed by 4 bases and V by 4 bases; bases with no gene match: 5. From germline, CDR1 is SGHRS and CDR2 YFSETQ. This CDR3 comprises 14 residues. The CDR3 protein is CASSLGRGGETQYF. The CDR3 DNA reads as TGCGCCAGCAGCCTCGGGCGGGGGGGAGAGACCCAGTACTTC. Together with reference TRBV5-1 and TRBJ2-5, the CDR3 gives the full variable domain: KAGVTQTPRYLIKTRGQQVTLSCSPISGHRSVSWYQQTPGQGLQFLFEYFSETQRNKGNFPGRFSGRQFSNSRSEMNVSTLELGDSALYLCASSLGRGGETQYFGPGTRLLVL.

This clonotype has only a few counts. This chain uses TRBV4-1 with TRBJ2-7; 7 nucleotides agree with TRBD1. This CDR3 spans 15 amino acids. The V gene's germline CDR1 is MGHRA and CDR2 YSYEKL. J was trimmed by 3 bases and V by 3 bases; bases with no gene match: 8. The CDR3 loop reads CASSHGTALIYEQYF. CDR3 sequence (DNA): TGCGCCAGCAGCCACGGGACAGCCCTCATCTACGAGCAGTACTTC.

The chain combines TRBV12-3 or TRBV12-4 with TRBJ2-3; D is possibly TRBD2 (6 bases). The CDR3 spans 14 residues. Trimming took 6 bases from V and 5 from J, leaving 15 bases between them. The DNA for the CDR3 is TGTGCCAGCAGCCCGGACCGGGGGAGAGATACGCAGTATTTT. Its protein product is CASSPDRGRDTQYF.

A few counts support this clonotype. The CDR3: CSVAMGSGNTIYF. DNA of the CDR3: TGCAGCGTTGCCATGGGCTCTGGAAACACCATATATTTT. The chain recombines TRBV29-1 with TRBJ1-3; D is unclear. V gave up 4 bases and J gave up 0 bases, with 7 bases separating them. Germline CDR1 and CDR2: SQVTM and ANQGSEA. This CDR3 contains 13 residues.

Only a few counts were recorded for this clonotype. The J gene is TRBJ2-3, the V gene TRBV7-9; TRBD2 matches at 7 bases. J gave up 5 bases and V 7 bases, and 6 bases lay outside the gene matches. This CDR3 has 13 amino acids. The germline V gene has CDR1 SEHNR and CDR2 FQNEAQ (reference sequence). CDR3 loop: CASTSWGGDTQYF. As DNA, the CDR3 is TGTGCCAGCACCTCCTGGGGGGGAGATACGCAGTATTTT.

This clonotype came up many times. The rearrangement joins TRBV12-3 or TRBV12-4 to TRBJ2-1; 7 bases align to TRBD1. This CDR3 spans 13 amino acids. V was pared by 6 bases and J by 4 bases, with 3 bases of the junction left unmatched. The CDR3 sequence: CASRPTGYNEQFF. In nucleotides, the CDR3 is TGTGCCAGCAGACCGACAGGGTACAATGAGCAGTTCTTC.

The chain has TRBV20-1 and TRBJ2-5; TRBD2 might be the D (5 bases). The CDR3 has 13 residues. Germline loops: CDR1 DFQATT, CDR2 SNEGSKA (reference sequence). CDR3: CSSYVRGKETQYF. The CDR3 region has the DNA TGCAGCTCCTATGTCCGGGGAAAAGAGACCCAGTACTTC.

The rearrangement links TRBV4-2 to TRBJ1-5, with D possibly TRBD1 on 5 matching bases. The CDR3 is made up of 15 amino acids. V was pared by 0 bases and J by 4 bases, with 10 bases between. Germline CDR1 is LGHNA and CDR2 is YNFKEQ. The CDR3 nucleotides are TGTGCCAGCAGCCAAGATGCAGGGAAGAATCAGCCCCAGCATTTT. This sequence encodes CASSQDAGKNQPQHF.

This clonotype was found a few times. V gene TRBV5-1 combines with J gene TRBJ2-1, with D perhaps TRBD1 (5 bases). The V end lost 2 bases, the J end lost 2 bases, and 14 bases lay between the germline ends. The V gene's germline CDR1 is SGHRS and CDR2 YFSETQ. The CDR3 totals 16 residues. The CDR3 DNA reads TGCGCCAGCAGCTTCGCTCCTGACAGCCCCTACAATGAGCAGTTCTTC. As protein: CASSFAPDSPYNEQFF.

This clonotype has ten or more counts. The chain joins TRBV3-1 to TRBJ2-1; D is ambiguous. Germline V gene data show CDR1 as LGHDT and CDR2 as YNNKEL (reference sequence). Between the trimmed V and J ends, which lost 0 bases and 0 bases, there was a span of 6 bases. This CDR3 is built from 15 residues. CDR3: CASSQDWRSYNEQFF. The CDR3 coding sequence is TGTGCCAGCAGCCAAGATTGGCGCTCCTACAATGAGCAGTTCTTC.

The chain employs TRBV7-9 and TRBJ1-1, with D maybe TRBD1 (5 bases). CDR1 is SEHNR, CDR2 FQNEAQ, per germline (reference sequence). V was shortened by 1 base and J by 5 bases, with 14 bases between the two germline ends. CDR3 size: 15 residues. The CDR3 DNA is TGTGCCAGCAGCTTAGGGGAGGGGCTGGGGACTGAAGCTTTCTTT. Its protein product is CASSLGEGLGTEAFF.

This clonotype has a handful of counts. This rearrangement joins TRBV4-1 to TRBJ2-3, with a tentative D call TRBD1 (5 bases). This CDR3 contains 12 residues. Trimming took 3 bases from V and 5 from J, leaving 6 bases between them. The germline V gene encodes CDR1 MGHRA and CDR2 YSYEKL. Here the CDR3 reads CASSHQGDTQYF. CDR3 in DNA: TGCGCCAGCAGCCACCAGGGAGATACGCAGTATTTT.

This clonotype has only a few counts. The chain uses TRBV2 and TRBJ2-7, with D possibly being TRBD1 (6 bases). CDR3 length: 12 residues. CDR1 and CDR2 from the germline V gene are SNHLY and FYNNEI. The V and J ends lost 4 bases and 6 bases respectively, with 10 bases between them. The CDR3 sequence is CASSGTGFEQYV. In nucleotides, the CDR3 is TGTGCCAGCAGTGGCACAGGGTTCGAGCAGTACGTC.

A few counts support this clonotype. The chain employs TRBV7-3 and TRBJ1-1; D gene ambiguous. The V end lost 5 bases, the J end lost 3 bases, and 13 bases lay between the germline ends. CDR1 is SGHTA, CDR2 FQGTGA, per germline. There are 14 residues in the CDR3. CDR3 bases: TGTGCCAGCAGCCCAAAGCCCGAGTACACTGAAGCTTTCTTT. Protein: CASSPKPEYTEAFF.

The chain recombines TRBV24-1 with TRBJ2-3, with TRBD2 matching 14 bases. The CDR3 spans 18 residues. J was trimmed by 2 bases and V by 4 bases; bases with no gene match: 7. CDR1 and CDR2 (germline): KGHDR, SFDVKD. The CDR3 reads CATSEGLAGAFLTDTQYF. DNA of the CDR3: TGTGCCACCAGTGAGGGACTAGCGGGGGCCTTTCTCACAGATACGCAGTATTTT.

As DNA, the CDR3 is TGTGCCAGCAGCTTTGGGACAATTGGCGAGCAGTTCTTC. Encoded protein: CASSFGTIGEQFF. The chain couples TRBV7-3 to TRBJ2-1, with D tentatively TRBD1 (6 bases). The CDR3 spans 13 residues. In germline, CDR1 is SGHTA, CDR2 FQGTGA. Deletions cut 3 bases from V and 10 bases from J, with 13 bases between.

This clonotype showed up just a few times. This chain joins TRBV5-4 and TRBJ1-1; a possible D gene is TRBD1 (6 bases). The CDR3 spans 15 residues. Deletions cut 6 bases from V and 0 bases from J, with 15 bases between. The germline gives CDR1 SGHNT, CDR2 YYREEE (reference sequence). In DNA form, the CDR3 reads TGTGCCAGCACCGACGGGACAACAATGAACACTGAAGCTTTCTTT. Translated, it gives CASTDGTTMNTEAFF.

The chain uses TRBV20-1 and TRBJ2-1; D gene uncertain. The CDR3 runs to 15 residues. The V end was cut by 3 bases, the J end by 3 bases, with 15 bases between. Germline assignment: CDR1 DFQATT and CDR2 SNEGSKA (reference sequence). CDR3 nucleotide sequence: TGCAGTGCTAGCCCCTCGGATTTAGTCTACAATGAGCAGTTCTTC. Its protein product is CSASPSDLVYNEQFF.

This clonotype came up a few times. J is TRBJ2-1 and V is TRBV6-2 or TRBV6-3, with a possible D match to TRBD2 (6 bases). Per germline, CDR1 MNHEY and CDR2 SVGEGT. V was cut by 6 bases and J by 13 bases, with 19 bases left in between. The CDR3 sequence is 13 residues long. The CDR3 coding sequence is TGTGCCAGCAGGGTGGGGACTCCCTCGGTTCAGTTCTTC. This sequence encodes CASRVGTPSVQFF.

This sequence joins TRBV4-3 and TRBJ2-7; tentative D call: TRBD1 (6 bases). Germline-derived CDR1 and CDR2 are LGHNA and YSLEER. The CDR3 totals 15 residues. V was trimmed by 2 bases and J by 0 bases, leaving 11 bases between them. CDR3 DNA: TGCGCCAGCAGCCAATCGGTGGACAGCTCCTACGAGCAGTACGTC. Translating gives CASSQSVDSSYEQYV.

This clonotype was seen a handful of times. The rearrangement joins TRBV18 to TRBJ2-5; no definite D call. V was pared by 0 bases and J by 2 bases, with 4 bases between. Germline loops: CDR1 KGHSH, CDR2 LQKENI. The CDR3 contains 13 residues. CDR3 in amino acids: CASSPPTQETQYF. As DNA, the CDR3 is TGTGCCAGCTCACCACCGACGCAAGAGACCCAGTACTTC.

This clonotype was observed at least ten times. V gene TRBV12-3 or TRBV12-4 combines with J gene TRBJ2-1; D perhaps matches TRBD1 (7 bases). The CDR3 covers 12 residues. V lost 11 bases, J lost 7 bases, and 15 bases lay in between. CDR3 in amino acids: CADSQGGNEQFF. The CDR3 DNA reads TGTGCCGACTCCCAGGGGGGAAATGAGCAGTTCTTC.

This clonotype was counted many times. V is TRBV6-5 and J is TRBJ1-2; D call uncertain. Germline V lookup: CDR1 MNHEY, CDR2 SVGAGI. This CDR3 has 14 amino acids. V was trimmed by 0 bases and J by 8 bases, leaving 13 bases between them. CDR3 bases: TGTGCCAGCAGTTACTCCGTCAGGACGGGAGGCTACACCTTC. This translates into CASSYSVRTGGYTF.

This clonotype was picked up a small number of times. V and J are TRBV7-2 and TRBJ2-5, with TRBD1 matching 7 bases. The germline V gene has CDR1 SGHTA and CDR2 FQGNSA. This CDR3 has 14 residues. Trimming removed 4 bases from V and 1 base from J; junction bases left unmatched: 3. CDR3 nucleotides: TGTGCCAGCAGCTCGGGACAGCTCCAAGAGACCCAGTACTTC. Translating gives CASSSGQLQETQYF.

This clonotype has just a few counts. The chain carries TRBV9 and TRBJ1-1, with no clear D. V was shortened by 9 bases and J by 3 bases, with 12 bases between the two germline ends. This CDR3 is 12 amino acids long. CDR1 is SGDLS, CDR2 YYNGEE, per germline. The CDR3 DNA is TGTGCCACCCCGCCCGGGGACACTGAAGCTTTCTTT. Translation: CATPPGDTEAFF.

The CDR3 loop is CSAHTGGGYGYTF. CDR3 bases: TGCAGTGCTCACACAGGGGGTGGGTATGGCTACACCTTC. The chain is built from TRBV20-1 and TRBJ1-2; 8 nucleotides align to TRBD1. Losses at the gene ends were 5 bases for V and 5 bases for J; bases not matched to a gene: 7. There are 13 residues in the CDR3. Germline CDR1 reads DFQATT; CDR2 reads SNEGSKA (reference sequence).

This clonotype came up a few times. The chain has TRBV6-2 or TRBV6-3 and TRBJ2-7; D perhaps matches TRBD2 (5 bases). There are 13 residues in the CDR3. Germline V lookup: CDR1 MNHEY, CDR2 SVGEGT. Trimming shortened V by 8 bases and J by 0 bases, and 11 bases separated the two germline ends. The chain's CDR3 is CASAGRPSYEQYF. CDR3 DNA sequence: TGTGCCAGCGCGGGTAGGCCCTCCTACGAGCAGTACTTC.

J is TRBJ2-7 and V is TRBV6-5; 7 positions agree with TRBD1. Germline V gene lookup returns CDR1 MNHEY and CDR2 SVGAGI. CDR3 length: 14 amino acids. V lost 1 base and J lost 2; bases outside the gene matches: 2. The CDR3 region has the DNA TGTGCCAGCAGTTACTACAGGGGACCCTACGAGCAGTACTTC. It yields the protein CASSYYRGPYEQYF.